Here is one TCR beta chain with its context. The sample originates from a study of shared clonotypes between healthy human individuals. This CDR3 contains 15 residues. Deletions cut 6 bases from V and 1 base from J, with 13 bases between. Germline values: CDR1 MNHNY, CDR2 SVGAGI (reference sequence). Produced via immunoSEQ multiplex PCR; TCRdb's table is partial and in-frame only. Of 950,000 to 1,300,000 clones in the sample, approximately 68% were seen once. The receptor comes from a man younger than 30 in good health. This chain uses TRBV6-6 with TRBJ1-5, with D perhaps TRBD1 (6 bases). Sequenced material: memory CD4+ T cells sorted from blood. Described subset: CD45RA-negative fraction. CDR3 region: CASSVPGQSNQPQHF. Here the CDR3 DNA reads TGTGCCAGCAGCGTACCAGGACAGAGCAATCAGCCCCAGCATTTT.